These 23 T cell receptor beta chains share one sample of origin, sequenced in a study of cytomegalovirus exposure and HLA in healthy donors. TCRdb's table, derived via immunoSEQ multiplex PCR, lists solely in-frame clones and lacks some. The sample yields tens of thousands of clones, 85% seen once. Sequencing was carried out using PBMCs. These receptors were collected from a man younger than 35 in good health and CMV-seropositive.

The chain couples TRBV14 to TRBJ2-3; 7 bases agree with TRBD1. Trimming at V came to 4 bases and at J to 2 bases, leaving 3 bases not matched to a gene. The CDR3 sequence is 14 residues long. Per germline, CDR1 SGHDN and CDR2 FVKESK. The CDR3, as DNA: TGTGCCAGCAGCCTCGGGACAGTCACAGATACGCAGTATTTT. It specifies CASSLGTVTDTQYF.

The chain has TRBV9 and TRBJ1-3; 7 positions agree with TRBD1. The CDR3 consists of 14 residues. With 4 bases clipped from V and 4 bases from J, the junction kept 5 bases outside the gene matches. Germline V lookup: CDR1 SGDLS, CDR2 YYNGEE. The CDR3 spells CASSPDREGNTIYF. The CDR3 bases are TGTGCCAGCAGCCCCGACAGGGAAGGAAACACCATATATTTT.

The rearrangement links TRBV18 to TRBJ1-1; no reliable D call. Between the trimmed V and J ends, which lost 1 base and 3 bases, there was a span of 12 bases. This CDR3 is 15 amino acids long. Germline-derived CDR1 and CDR2 are KGHSH and LQKENI. CDR3 protein: CASSPRRAEDTEAFF. The CDR3 bases are TGTGCCAGCTCACCACGGCGGGCGGAGGACACTGAAGCTTTCTTT.

The rearrangement links TRBV7-9 to TRBJ2-7; D may be TRBD2 (6 bases). V dropped 4 bases and J dropped 3 bases, with 19 bases sitting between them. Germline lookup yields CDR1 SEHNR and CDR2 FQNEAQ (reference sequence). CDR3 length: 16 residues. CDR3 sequence: CASSSTRGVGHYEQYF. The CDR3 region has the DNA TGTGCCAGCAGCTCAACGCGGGGCGTAGGGCACTACGAGCAGTACTTC.

The gene calls are TRBV7-9 and TRBJ2-7, with D perhaps matching TRBD2 (5 bases). This CDR3 region has 12 residues. Trimming removed 6 bases at V and 5 bases at J, with 11 bases between. Germline CDR1 reads SEHNR; CDR2 reads FQNEAQ (reference sequence). The CDR3: CASRGSSHEQYF. The CDR3 bases are TGTGCCAGCAGGGGGAGTTCCCACGAGCAGTACTTC.

The table lists this clone with a count of one. This chain connects TRBV7-2 to TRBJ2-1, with 8 bases identical to TRBD1. The junction had 5 bases not matched to a gene; V was cut back by 4 bases and J by 6 bases. The CDR3 is made up of 14 amino acids. Germline V gene data show CDR1 as SGHTA and CDR2 as FQGNSA. CDR3 nucleotides: TGTGCCAGCAGCTCCGGACAGGGATCCAATGAGCAGTTCTTC. Its translation is CASSSGQGSNEQFF.

This chain connects TRBV11-3 to TRBJ2-2; D possibly corresponds to TRBD2 (5 bases). The CDR3 has 15 residues. Germline V lookup: CDR1 SGHNT, CDR2 YENEEA. V shed 1 base and J shed 3 bases, with 9 bases lying between them. CDR3 sequence reads: CASSLAEGYTGELFF. CDR3 in DNA: TGTGCCAGCAGCTTAGCTGAGGGATACACCGGGGAGCTGTTTTTT.

The chain recombines TRBV7-3 with TRBJ2-3, with D unclear. This CDR3 comprises 15 residues. CDR1 SGHTA and CDR2 FQGTGA come from the germline V gene. Trimming left V 4 bases short and J 4 bases short, with 15 bases between. CDR3 nucleotides: TGTGCCAGCAGCTCCTACGCCACTGATTCAGATACGCAGTATTTT. Translation: CASSSYATDSDTQYF.

The chain combines TRBV28 with TRBJ2-5, with D perhaps TRBD1 (6 bases). The CDR3 runs to 13 residues. V was clipped by 8 bases and J by 5 bases, with 15 bases between them. CDR1 and CDR2 from the germline V gene are MDHEN and SYDVKM. CDR3 nucleotides: TGTGCCAGCGGTATACAGGGACACGAGACCCAGTACTTC. Translated: CASGIQGHETQYF.

The V gene is TRBV18, the J gene TRBJ2-3; TRBD2 agrees at 11 bases. This CDR3 region has 15 residues. The germline CDR1 and CDR2 sequences are KGHSH and LQKENI. J gave up 3 bases and V 6 bases, and 5 bases lay outside the gene matches. The CDR3 loop reads CASSTTSGRTDTQYF. As DNA, the CDR3 is TGTGCCAGCTCCACCACTAGCGGGAGAACAGATACGCAGTATTTT.

V usage is TRBV5-1 and J usage is TRBJ2-1, with D possibly matching TRBD2 (6 bases). The V gene lost 0 bases and the J gene lost 7 bases, with 11 bases spanning the gap. This CDR3 is 14 amino acids long. Germline loops: CDR1 SGHRS, CDR2 YFSETQ. CDR3 DNA: TGCGCCAGCAGCTTGGAGCGGGTGGGGAATGAGCAGTTCTTC. Its protein product is CASSLERVGNEQFF.

The gene calls are TRBV28 and TRBJ1-2; no clear D. The CDR3 runs 16 residues. Germline CDR1 and CDR2: MDHEN and SYDVKM. V lost 0 bases and J lost 4, with 15 bases in between. CDR3 bases: TGTGCCAGCAGTTTATGGTTTCGGAGTCTGACCTATGGCTACACCTTC. Its protein product is CASSLWFRSLTYGYTF.

The chain recombines TRBV7-9 with TRBJ2-4; no reliable D call. The CDR3 runs to 14 residues. V lost 0 bases, J lost 11 bases, and 14 bases lay in between. Germline CDR1 SEHNR, CDR2 FQNEAQ (reference sequence). CDR3 nucleotides: TGTGCCAGCAGCTTAGCAACAGACAATATCCTTCAGTACTTC. Residues: CASSLATDNILQYF. The variable domain in full, with the rest retrieved from reference TRBV7-9 and TRBJ2-4, is DTGVSQNPRHKITKRGQNVTFRCDPISEHNRLYWYRQTLGQGPEFLTYFQNEAQLEKSRLLSDRFSAERPKGSFSTLEIQRTEQGDSAMYLCASSLATDNILQYFGAGTRLSVL.

The V call is TRBV4-1, the J call TRBJ2-1; TRBD2 matches at 8 bases. Germline trimming cut 0 bases from V and 2 bases from J; bases unmatched to any gene: 0. Germline V gene data show CDR1 as MGHRA and CDR2 as YSYEKL. The CDR3 is 15 residues long. CDR3 DNA sequence: TGCGCCAGCAGCCAAGAAGCGGGGGCCTACAATGAGCAGTTCTTC. Its translation is CASSQEAGAYNEQFF.

The rearrangement joins TRBV27 to TRBJ2-1; no firm D call. Germline CDR1 is MNHEY and CDR2 is SMNVEV (reference sequence). This CDR3 region has 14 residues. Trimming took off 4 bases at V and 0 bases at J, with 7 bases between the two ends. DNA of the CDR3: TGTGCCAGCAGTTGGGCGAGCTCCTACAATGAGCAGTTCTTC. Its translation is CASSWASSYNEQFF.

The J gene is TRBJ1-1, the V gene TRBV28, with a possible D match to TRBD1 (5 bases). Trimming removed 3 bases at V and 4 bases at J, with 9 bases between. Germline CDR1 MDHEN, CDR2 SYDVKM. The CDR3 length is 13 residues. CDR3 amino acids: CASSLQGATEAFF. Here the CDR3 DNA reads TGTGCCAGCAGTTTGCAAGGGGCCACTGAAGCTTTCTTT. Together with reference TRBV28 and TRBJ1-1, the CDR3 gives the full variable domain: DVKVTQSSRYLVKRTGEKVFLECVQDMDHENMFWYRQDPGLGLRLIYFSYDVKMKEKGDIPEGYSVSREKKERFSLILESASTNQTSMYLCASSLQGATEAFFGQGTRLTVV.

The chain has TRBV6-4 and TRBJ2-3; 10 positions match TRBD2. J lost 3 bases, V lost 3 bases, and 3 bases had no gene match. The CDR3 loop spans 15 amino acids. CDR1 and CDR2 (germline): MRHNA, SNTAGT. CDR3 nucleotides: TGTGCCAGCAGTGAGGCTAGCGGGAGAACAGATACGCAGTATTTT. Protein sequence: CASSEASGRTDTQYF.

The chain carries TRBV5-1 and TRBJ2-5; 16 bases are a match to TRBD2. The CDR3 runs to 19 residues. V lost 3 bases, J lost 0 bases, and 8 bases stayed unmatched. Germline CDR1 reads SGHRS; CDR2 reads YFSETQ. This chain's CDR3 is CASSWGLAGGRAYQETQYF. The CDR3 region has the DNA TGCGCCAGCAGCTGGGGACTAGCGGGAGGGAGGGCGTACCAAGAGACCCAGTACTTC.

This chain links TRBV6-1 with TRBJ1-1; the D gene is possibly TRBD1 (6 bases). This CDR3 spans 14 amino acids. The germline V gene has CDR1 MNHNS and CDR2 SASEGT. Deletions cut 5 bases from V and 0 bases from J, with 10 bases between. The CDR3 DNA sequence: TGTGCCAGCAGTCGGGACACCATGAACACTGAAGCTTTCTTT. As protein: CASSRDTMNTEAFF.

The chain combines TRBV30 with TRBJ1-4; D ambiguous. This CDR3 is built from 15 residues. The ends were cut back, 3 bases at V and 2 bases at J, with 13 bases in the middle. Germline CDR1 reads GTSNPN; CDR2 reads SVGIG (reference sequence). The CDR3 bases are TGTGCCTGGAGCCACACAGTGGTTACTAATGAAAAACTGTTTTTT. This translates into CAWSHTVVTNEKLFF.

V is TRBV29-1 and J is TRBJ1-4; tentatively, D is TRBD1 (6 bases). Between the trimmed V and J ends, which lost 7 bases and 8 bases, there was a span of 17 bases. The CDR3 consists of 13 residues. Per germline, CDR1 SQVTM and CDR2 ANQGSEA. CDR3 protein: CSALRGGGEKLFF. As DNA, the CDR3 is TGCAGCGCCCTAAGGGGGGGCGGCGAAAAACTGTTTTTT.

The chain is built from TRBV19 and TRBJ2-1; 11 nucleotides line up with TRBD2. CDR3 length equals 15 residues. V trimming: 6 bases; J trimming: 4 bases; junction bases outside the gene matches: 5. Germline V gene data show CDR1 as LNHDA and CDR2 as SQIVND (reference sequence). This CDR3 reads CASRITSGSYNEQFF. CDR3 DNA sequence: TGTGCCAGTAGAATTACTAGCGGGAGTTACAATGAGCAGTTCTTC.

The CDR3 DNA reads as TGCGCCAGCAGCCAAGATGGAGTCCTGGATGAGCAGTTCTTC. It encodes CASSQDGVLDEQFF. V usage is TRBV4-1 and J usage is TRBJ2-1; unclear D gene. Per germline, CDR1 MGHRA and CDR2 YSYEKL. CDR3 length equals 14 residues. Deletions cut 0 bases from V and 8 bases from J, with 11 bases between.